The 9 T cell receptor beta chains reported below all come from one sample, sequenced in a study of cytomegalovirus exposure and HLA in healthy donors. TCRdb keeps only in-frame clones here, not all; method: immunoSEQ multiplex PCR. The sample includes 150,000 to 200,000 clones, about 85% of them seen just once. Sequenced input: PBMCs. Source of these receptors: a man aged 25 to 40 in good health and CMV-seropositive.

V and J are TRBV19 and TRBJ2-1; D not certain. CDR1 and CDR2 from the germline V gene are LNHDA and SQIVND (reference sequence). The CDR3 covers 14 residues. Between the trimmed V and J ends, which lost 3 bases and 5 bases, there was a span of 11 bases. CDR3: CASSIAVRDNEQFF. In DNA, the CDR3 is TGTGCCAGTAGTATTGCGGTAAGAGACAATGAGCAGTTCTTC.

This chain joins TRBV27 and TRBJ1-2; 8 bases are shared with TRBD1. Germline V gene data show CDR1 as MNHEY and CDR2 as SMNVEV (reference sequence). The CDR3 length is 15 residues. V gave up 6 bases and J gave up 2 bases; unmatched junction bases: 8. This chain's CDR3 is CASRIQGALNYGYTF. The CDR3 nucleotides read TGTGCCAGCAGAATTCAGGGGGCCCTGAACTATGGCTACACCTTC.

The V and J genes are TRBV11-2 and TRBJ2-5, with D possibly TRBD1 on 6 matching bases. The CDR3 runs 16 residues. V lost 5 bases and J lost 3, with 19 bases in between. Germline V gene sequence: CDR1 SGHAT, CDR2 FQNNGV. The CDR3 sequence is CASSPVSRGTKETQYF. Here the CDR3 DNA reads TGTGCCAGCAGCCCCGTTTCAAGGGGGACGAAAGAGACCCAGTACTTC.

This chain links TRBV6-5 with TRBJ1-4; maybe TRBD1 (5 bases). The CDR3 runs 15 residues. Germline values: CDR1 MNHEY, CDR2 SVGAGI. The ends were cut back, 5 bases at V and 3 bases at J, with 13 bases in the middle. The CDR3 DNA reads as TGTGCCAGCAGTGCCCCAGGGCTCCCTAATGAAAAACTGTTTTTT. Translation gives CASSAPGLPNEKLFF.

V usage is TRBV7-2 and J usage is TRBJ1-1; TRBD1 matches 8 bases. The germline gives CDR1 SGHTA, CDR2 FQGNSA. The CDR3 covers 14 residues. V gave up 4 bases and J gave up 0 bases; unmatched junction bases: 1. The CDR3: CASSWTGMNTEAFF. CDR3 bases: TGTGCCAGCAGCTGGACAGGGATGAACACTGAAGCTTTCTTT.

Here the CDR3 reads CASSVTASTDTQYF. The CDR3 DNA reads as TGTGCCAGCAGCGTGACAGCTAGCACAGATACGCAGTATTTT. This chain uses TRBV9 with TRBJ2-3, with D perhaps matching TRBD1 (5 bases). Germline V gene sequence: CDR1 SGDLS, CDR2 YYNGEE. Trimming stripped 2 bases from V and 0 bases from J, with 7 bases between. This CDR3 is 14 amino acids long.

The chain has TRBV6-1 and TRBJ2-7; D uncertain. Germline CDR1 reads MNHNS; CDR2 reads SASEGT. V was shortened by 2 bases and J by 0 bases, with 8 bases between the two germline ends. The CDR3 is 14 amino acids. CDR3 DNA sequence: TGTGCCAGCAGTGAACCAATGAGCTCCTACGAGCAGTACTTC. This codes for CASSEPMSSYEQYF.

This chain links TRBV29-1 with TRBJ1-1; TRBD1 matches at 7 bases. The CDR3 has 14 residues. In germline, CDR1 is SQVTM, CDR2 ANQGSEA. V lost 6 bases and J lost 0; bases outside the gene matches: 7. CDR3 DNA sequence: TGCAGCGTCAGACAGGGAGCCATGAACACTGAAGCTTTCTTT. Translation gives CSVRQGAMNTEAFF.

The chain has TRBV19 and TRBJ2-7; the D gene is possibly TRBD1 (6 bases). The CDR3 sequence is 13 residues long. Germline CDR1 LNHDA, CDR2 SQIVND (reference sequence). V gave up 3 bases and J gave up 3 bases, with 9 bases separating them. The CDR3 here is CASSIMDSYEQYF. For the CDR3, the DNA is TGTGCCAGTAGTATCATGGACAGCTACGAGCAGTACTTC.